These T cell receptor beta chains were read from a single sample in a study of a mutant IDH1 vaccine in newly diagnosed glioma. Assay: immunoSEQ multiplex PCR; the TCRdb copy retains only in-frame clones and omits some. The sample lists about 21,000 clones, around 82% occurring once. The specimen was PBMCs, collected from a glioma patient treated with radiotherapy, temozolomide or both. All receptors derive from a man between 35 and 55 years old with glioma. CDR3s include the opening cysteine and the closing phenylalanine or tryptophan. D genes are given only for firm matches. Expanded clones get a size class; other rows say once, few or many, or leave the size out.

CDR3aa: CASSLDTIYEQYF
CDR3nt: TGTGCCAGCAGCTTGGATACCATTTACGAGCAGTACTTC
j_gene: TRBJ2-7
abundance: -
d_gene: -
v_gene: TRBV5-4

CDR3aa: CASSQGGDGYTF
CDR3nt: TGCGCCAGCAGCCAGGGCGGGGATGGCTACACCTTC
j_gene: TRBJ1-2
abundance: -
d_gene: -
v_gene: TRBV4-3

CDR3aa: CASWGGNQPQHF
CDR3nt: TGTGCCAGTTGGGGCGGCAATCAGCCCCAGCATTTT
j_gene: TRBJ1-5
abundance: -
d_gene: -
v_gene: TRBV27

CDR3aa: CASSMTGVNSNQPQHF
CDR3nt: TGTGCCAGTAGTATGACAGGGGTAAATAGCAATCAGCCCCAGCATTTT
j_gene: TRBJ1-5
abundance: -
d_gene: TRBD1
v_gene: TRBV19

CDR3aa: CASSFGPWDARGTGELFF
CDR3nt: TGTGCCAGCAGCTTTGGTCCCTGGGACGCCCGGGGAACCGGGGAGCTGTTTTTT
j_gene: TRBJ2-2
abundance: -
d_gene: -
v_gene: TRBV5-5

CDR3aa: CASSATAGSGANVLTF
CDR3nt: TGTGCCAGCAGTGCTACCGCGGGTTCTGGGGCCAACGTCCTGACTTTC
j_gene: TRBJ2-6
abundance: -
d_gene: -
v_gene: TRBV6-1

CDR3aa: CASGSSGRNGELFF
CDR3nt: TGTGCCAGCGGAAGCAGCGGGAGGAACGGGGAGCTGTTTTTT
j_gene: TRBJ2-2
abundance: -
d_gene: TRBD2
v_gene: TRBV2

CDR3aa: CATSRGSNYGYTF
CDR3nt: TGTGCCACCAGCAGAGGTTCTAACTATGGCTACACCTTC
j_gene: TRBJ1-2
abundance: -
d_gene: -
v_gene: TRBV15

CDR3aa: CSVDPEGNAFF
CDR3nt: TGCAGCGTTGATCCGGAGGGCAACGCTTTCTTT
j_gene: TRBJ1-1
abundance: once
d_gene: -
v_gene: TRBV29-1

CDR3aa: CAARGRQGFENTGELFF
CDR3nt: TGTGCGGCACGCGGGAGACAGGGGTTCGAGAACACCGGGGAGCTGTTTTTT
j_gene: TRBJ2-2
abundance: -
d_gene: -
v_gene: TRBV2

CDR3aa: CASKMGYLQETQYF
CDR3nt: TGCGCCAGCAAAATGGGTTATTTACAAGAGACCCAGTACTTC
j_gene: TRBJ2-5
abundance: once
d_gene: -
v_gene: TRBV5-1

CDR3aa: CASSQAQGGSYEQYF
CDR3nt: TGCGCCAGCAGCCAAGCACAGGGGGGCTCCTACGAGCAGTACTTC
j_gene: TRBJ2-7
abundance: -
d_gene: TRBD1
v_gene: TRBV4-3

CDR3aa: CASTPDGGAYGYTF
CDR3nt: TGCGCCAGCACCCCGGACGGGGGGGCCTATGGCTACACCTTC
j_gene: TRBJ1-2
abundance: -
d_gene: -
v_gene: TRBV5-1

CDR3aa: CASSGRVDGYTF
CDR3nt: TGTGCCAGCAGTGGTAGGGTGGATGGCTACACCTTC
j_gene: TRBJ1-2
abundance: -
d_gene: -
v_gene: TRBV27

CDR3aa: CASSLSLAELPYEQYF
CDR3nt: TGTGCCAGCAGTTTATCACTAGCGGAGCTTCCCTACGAGCAGTACTTC
j_gene: TRBJ2-7
abundance: -
d_gene: TRBD2
v_gene: TRBV27

CDR3aa: CASSLSETGNSPLHF
CDR3nt: TGTGCCAGCAGCTTATCGGAGACGGGGAATTCACCCCTCCACTTT
j_gene: TRBJ1-6
abundance: -
d_gene: -
v_gene: TRBV7-6

CDR3aa: CASSQAGTFYGYTF
CDR3nt: TGCGCCAGCAGCCAAGCCGGGACTTTCTATGGCTACACCTTC
j_gene: TRBJ1-2
abundance: -
d_gene: -
v_gene: TRBV4-1

CDR3aa: CASSHIAGSADTQYF
CDR3nt: TGTGCCAGCAGTCACATAGCGGGGAGCGCAGATACGCAGTATTTT
j_gene: TRBJ2-3
abundance: -
d_gene: TRBD2
v_gene: TRBV6-4

CDR3aa: CASSQGQGDQPQHF
CDR3nt: TGCGCCAGCAGCCAGGGACAGGGGGATCAGCCCCAGCATTTT
j_gene: TRBJ1-5
abundance: -
d_gene: TRBD1
v_gene: TRBV5-1

CDR3aa: CASSESRASNQPQHF
CDR3nt: TGTGCCAGCAGTGAATCCAGGGCAAGTAATCAGCCCCAGCATTTT
j_gene: TRBJ1-5
abundance: -
d_gene: -
v_gene: TRBV25-1

CDR3aa: CASSESLGRAEAFF
CDR3nt: TGCGCCAGCAGTGAGTCGCTGGGAAGGGCTGAAGCTTTCTTT
j_gene: TRBJ1-1
abundance: -
d_gene: -
v_gene: TRBV10-1

CDR3aa: CASSRINRGNSQETQYF
CDR3nt: TGCGCCAGCAGCCGGATTAACAGGGGTAATAGCCAAGAGACCCAGTACTTC
j_gene: TRBJ2-5
abundance: -
d_gene: TRBD1
v_gene: TRBV5-1

CDR3aa: CASSLRTAYNYGYTF
CDR3nt: TGTGCCAGCAGCCTACGGACGGCTTATAACTATGGCTACACCTTC
j_gene: TRBJ1-2
abundance: -
d_gene: -
v_gene: TRBV5-4

CDR3aa: CASSQDKGSAPLHF
CDR3nt: TGCGCCAGCAGCCAAGATAAAGGTTCGGCACCCCTCCACTTT
j_gene: TRBJ1-6
abundance: -
d_gene: -
v_gene: TRBV4-1

CDR3aa: CASSRAGGANYGYTF
CDR3nt: TGTGCCAGCAGCCGTGCCGGCGGGGCTAACTATGGCTACACCTTC
j_gene: TRBJ1-2
abundance: -
d_gene: -
v_gene: TRBV6-5

CDR3aa: CASSQDPTIYGYTF
CDR3nt: TGCGCCAGCAGCCAAGACCCAACTATTTATGGCTACACCTTC
j_gene: TRBJ1-2
abundance: -
d_gene: -
v_gene: TRBV4-1

CDR3aa: CAISESNAPQNQPQHF
CDR3nt: TGTGCCATCAGTGAGTCGAACGCTCCGCAAAATCAGCCCCAGCATTTT
j_gene: TRBJ1-5
abundance: -
d_gene: -
v_gene: TRBV10-3

CDR3aa: CASSEGQGYSPLHF
CDR3nt: TGTGCCAGCAGTGAAGGACAGGGGTATTCACCCCTCCACTTT
j_gene: TRBJ1-6
abundance: -
d_gene: TRBD1
v_gene: TRBV6-4

CDR3aa: CASSGGGRGYTF
CDR3nt: TGTGCCAGCAGTGGAGGGGGCAGGGGCTACACCTTC
j_gene: TRBJ1-2
abundance: -
d_gene: TRBD1
v_gene: TRBV27

CDR3aa: CASTEHYEQYF
CDR3nt: TGTGCCAGCACTGAACACTACGAGCAGTACTTC
j_gene: TRBJ2-7
abundance: -
d_gene: -
v_gene: TRBV2

CDR3aa: CASSGPGGTEEKLFF
CDR3nt: TGTGCCAGCAGTGGTCCGGGGGGGACGGAGGAAAAACTGTTTTTT
j_gene: TRBJ1-4
abundance: -
d_gene: -
v_gene: TRBV2

CDR3aa: CASSQDWGNEKLFF
CDR3nt: TGCGCCAGCAGCCAAGATTGGGGTAATGAAAAACTGTTTTTT
j_gene: TRBJ1-4
abundance: -
d_gene: -
v_gene: TRBV4-3

CDR3aa: CASSMSGMGYTF
CDR3nt: TGTGCCAGTAGTATGTCGGGGATGGGCTACACCTTC
j_gene: TRBJ1-2
abundance: medium-sized
d_gene: -
v_gene: TRBV19

CDR3aa: CSVEGSITEQFF
CDR3nt: TGCAGCGTTGAAGGGTCCATTACTGAGCAGTTCTTC
j_gene: TRBJ2-1
abundance: -
d_gene: -
v_gene: TRBV29-1

CDR3aa: CASSEAMELGYGYTF
CDR3nt: TGTGCCAGCAGTGAAGCGATGGAGCTGGGCTATGGCTACACCTTC
j_gene: TRBJ1-2
abundance: -
d_gene: -
v_gene: TRBV6-1

CDR3aa: CASSSLTGGRNNEQFF
CDR3nt: TGCGCCAGCAGCTCCCTCACCGGGGGTCGGAACAATGAGCAGTTCTTC
j_gene: TRBJ2-1
abundance: -
d_gene: -
v_gene: TRBV5-1

CDR3aa: CASSSKHGSVTGELFF
CDR3nt: TGTGCCAGCAGCTCGAAACACGGGAGTGTGACCGGGGAGCTGTTTTTT
j_gene: TRBJ2-2
abundance: -
d_gene: -
v_gene: TRBV11-2

CDR3aa: CASSLQGSKTEAFF
CDR3nt: TGTGCCAGCAGCTTACAGGGGAGTAAGACTGAAGCTTTCTTT
j_gene: TRBJ1-1
abundance: few
d_gene: -
v_gene: TRBV7-2

CDR3aa: CASSLGQGRYQPQHF
CDR3nt: TGCGCCAGCAGCTTAGGACAGGGGCGATATCAGCCCCAGCATTTT
j_gene: TRBJ1-5
abundance: -
d_gene: TRBD1
v_gene: TRBV5-1